This TCR beta chain comes out of a study of blood T cell repertoires in COVID-19. On the study more broadly: Sites in the United States, Italy and Spain provided acute and convalescent COVID-19 samples. The cDNA or gDNA used as material had been derived from T cells, B-cell-depleted T cells, or PBMCs.

CDR1 and CDR2 from the germline V gene are SGHTA and FQGNSA. The V end was cut by 5 bases, the J end by 3 bases, with 17 bases between. CDR3 length: 15 residues. Per the original data handling: Reference gene primers were amplified, and this amplification served to estimate nucleated cell counts. This table comes from immunoSEQ multiplex PCR, and its TCRdb copy is limited to in-frame clones, with some not included. Clone size and the V and J calls come from that table; the DNA yielded D and trimming. The sample contains 150,000 to 200,000 clones, about 80% of which appear only once. The genes are TRBV7-2 and TRBJ2-7; TRBD2 is a possible D gene (7 bases). The receptor's source is a woman aged 80 or over with acute or convalescent COVID-19. The source material was peripheral blood. The CDR3 region is CASSPGGQPYYEQYF. The CDR3 DNA follows: TGTGCCAGCAGCCCCGGGGGGCAGCCCTACTACGAGCAGTACTTC.